One and the same sample provided the 5 T cell receptor beta chains below, sequenced in a study of T cell responses to AZD1222 COVID-19 vaccine. Assay used: immunoSEQ multiplex PCR; TCRdb lists only in-frame clones, some missing. Of more than 70,000 clones in the sample, 70% to 90% were seen once. The material was peripheral blood, obtained on day 0 of AZD1222 vaccination. These receptors all come from an adult in good health.

The chain carries TRBV5-1 and TRBJ2-1; D not resolved. The CDR3 has 15 amino acids. Germline loops: CDR1 SGHRS, CDR2 YFSETQ. Trimming pared 1 base from V and 10 bases from J, leaving 18 bases between. The CDR3 DNA sequence: TGCGCCAGCAGCTTGACCGAAGAGAATACAATAGAGCAGTTCTTC. Its protein is CASSLTEENTIEQFF.

CDR3 residues: CASSYTGGQPQHF. In DNA, the CDR3 is TGTGCCAGCAGTTATACCGGGGGTCAGCCCCAGCATTTT. The V call is TRBV6-2 or TRBV6-3, the J call TRBJ1-5; TRBD1 is a possible D gene (5 bases). The germline CDR1 and CDR2 sequences are MNHEY and SVGEGT. With 3 bases removed from V and 6 bases from J, the gap between germline ends came to 9 bases. The CDR3 totals 13 residues.

This clone was picked up a small number of times. The genes are TRBV3-1 (or the pseudogene TRBV3-2) and TRBJ1-5; D is uncertain. Trimming cost V 1 base and J 3 bases, with 4 bases left between them. The CDR3 length is 13 residues. Germline values: CDR1 LGHDT, CDR2 YNNKEL (reference sequence). In DNA, the CDR3 is TGTGCCAGCAGCCAAGGGGTCAATCAGCCCCAGCATTTT. This translates into CASSQGVNQPQHF.

The chain carries TRBV5-6 and TRBJ2-1; D gene unclear. Per germline, CDR1 SGHDT and CDR2 YYEEEE. The germline V and J ends were trimmed by 2 bases and 4 bases, with 16 bases remaining between them. The CDR3 has 16 residues. CDR3 bases: TGTGCCAGCAGCTTATCAATAGGACCACTATACAATGAGCAGTTCTTC. Its translation is CASSLSIGPLYNEQFF.

The V gene is TRBV28, the J gene TRBJ1-1; TRBD1 matches at 8 bases. Germline V gene lookup returns CDR1 MDHEN and CDR2 SYDVKM. Unmatched junction bases numbered 4, after V lost 0 bases and J lost 1 base. The CDR3 runs to 16 residues. DNA for the CDR3: TGTGCCAGCAGTTTATGGGGGACAGGACAGAACACTGAAGCTTTCTTT. This translates into CASSLWGTGQNTEAFF.